This TCR beta chain was found in a study of shared clonotypes between healthy human individuals. This clone has just one count. What it binds is not known. Method: immunoSEQ multiplex PCR; TCRdb's copy keeps in-frame clones and lacks some. The table shows more than 2,000,000 clones, with approximately 92% occurring only once. Points from the study as a whole: Sequencing of the sorted subsets was shown by rarefaction to be incomplete despite large depth.

This sequence was found in a man aged 18 to 30 in good health. The sample was naive CD4+ T cells sorted from blood. Described subset: CD45RA+ positively selected.

CDR3 DNA: TGTGCCATCAGTGGCTCGGGCAACGTCCTGACTTTC. Protein: CAISGSGNVLTF. The chain has TRBV10-3 and TRBJ2-6; D not certain. This CDR3 region has 12 residues. The germline V gene has CDR1 ENHRY and CDR2 SYGVKD. V lost 4 bases, J lost 9 bases, and 7 bases lay in between.